One T cell receptor beta chain is described in this entry. Its antigen is currently unknown. It was with random hexamers that 0.5 to 1 ug RNA was reverse transcribed. Amplification of TCR beta CDR3 was carried out by immunoSEQ multiplex PCR, which covered 54 Vbeta and 13 Jbeta segments. Using its own MiXCR run on the immunoSEQ multiplex PCR reads, TCRdb lists one record per CDR3 protein. The sample has 160,000 or so distinct CDR3 sequences; about 94% are singletons. The sample originates from a study of CD8 T cells in Susac syndrome. Study-level points and caveats: The study's TCR sequencing and HLA analysis drew on a certain number of individuals. That number was acknowledged as relatively small.

Negative isolation was applied to CD8+ and CD4+ T cells, and FACS enrichment was applied to TEMRA cells. The CDR3 contains 19 residues. Germline CDR1 and CDR2: LNHDA and SQIVND (reference sequence). Trimming took 6 bases from V and 1 from J, leaving 25 bases between them. This sequence originates from a human donor with multiple sclerosis. The V and J genes are TRBV19 and TRBJ2-4; D tentatively reads TRBD1 or TRBD2 (5 bases each). The sample consisted of CD8+ T cells from PBMCs. The CDR3 spells CASSTRPPQVYLAKNIQYF. As DNA, the CDR3 is TGTGCCAGTAGCACTAGACCCCCACAGGTGTATCTCGCCAAAAACATTCAGTACTTC.